One and the same sample provided the 27 T cell receptor beta chains below, sequenced in a study of regulatory T cells in long-lasting Graves disease. According to the study, TCR beta libraries were built with iRepertoire HTBI primers and CDR3-region Arm-PCR. In TCRdb, the multiplex PCR reads were re-called with MiXCR into one record per CDR3 protein. Found here are 500,000 or so distinct CDR3 sequences, roughly a sixth of them singletons; the top ten hold roughly 25%. Time point specified: newly diagnosed GD, antithyroid drugs for less than 3 months. There was RNA extracted from PBMCs, and the TCR library was made from it. These data were likewise used in another study, on T cells in Graves' hyperthyroidism and ophthalmopathy.

The input for sequencing was peripheral blood mononuclear cells (PBMCs), taken at new diagnosis, from a patient treated with antithyroid drugs. Every receptor here comes from a woman aged 40-60 years with Graves disease.

V gene TRBV7-2 combines with J gene TRBJ2-7, with TRBD1 matching 7 bases. The CDR3 loop spans 15 amino acids. The V gene's germline CDR1 is SGHTA and CDR2 FQGNSA. V shed 3 bases and J 3 bases; nucleotides not matched to a gene: 8. DNA of the CDR3: TGTGCCAGCAGCTTTACACGCAGGGGGATCTACGAGCAGTACTTC. It is translated as CASSFTRRGIYEQYF.

A word on this clonotype: It differs at one base from a far larger clone, so likely a read error. The chain is built from TRBV9 and TRBJ1-5; D may be TRBD1 (6 bases). The length of the CDR3 is 14 residues. Germline values: CDR1 SGDLS, CDR2 YYNGEE. V was shortened by 0 bases and J by 3 bases, with 7 bases between the two germline ends. The CDR3 DNA follows: TGTGCCAGCAGCGTAGGACAGGCCAATCAGCCCCAGCATTTT. Residues: CASSVGQANQPQHF.

This clonotype was picked up a small number of times. The chain joins TRBV6-2 or TRBV6-3 to TRBJ2-3; no clear D. The CDR3 contains 14 residues. Trimming cost V 0 bases and J 5 bases, with 9 bases left between them. Germline CDR1 MNHEY, CDR2 SVGEGT. In DNA form, the CDR3 reads TGTGCCAGCAGTTACTCAGCAGGTCGAGATACGCAGTATTTT. It is translated as CASSYSAGRDTQYF.

This clonotype was picked up many times. The chain links TRBV6-5 to TRBJ2-7; TRBD2 matches 9 bases. This CDR3 comprises 15 residues. The junction had 3 bases not matched to a gene; V was cut back by 3 bases and J by 0 bases. Looked up from germline, CDR1 is MNHEY and CDR2 is SVGAGI. CDR3 loop: CASSYRGGASYEQYF. The CDR3 DNA follows: TGTGCCAGCAGTTATCGCGGGGGGGCCTCCTACGAGCAGTACTTC.

This clonotype was observed many times. CDR3 amino acids: CASSSDRAASYEQYF. CDR3 DNA sequence: TGTGCCAGCAGCTCCGACAGGGCGGCGTCCTACGAGCAGTACTTC. V usage is TRBV3-1 and J usage is TRBJ2-7, with 7 bases aligning to TRBD1. This CDR3 comprises 15 residues. Germline-derived CDR1 and CDR2 are LGHDT and YNNKEL (reference sequence). J gave up 1 base and V 5 bases, and 8 bases lay outside the gene matches.

A few counts support this clonotype. The CDR3 DNA reads as TGCGCCAGCAGCTATCAAAGCCAATACGAGCAGTACTTC. Its translation: CASSYQSQYEQYF. The chain employs TRBV4-1 and TRBJ2-7; D is uncertain. Germline CDR1 and CDR2: MGHRA and YSYEKL. V lost 5 bases to trimming and J lost 4 bases, with 12 bases between them. The CDR3 has 13 residues.

This clonotype was seen at least ten times. The chain carries TRBV3-1 and TRBJ1-5; no definite D call. Germline V gene lookup returns CDR1 LGHDT and CDR2 YNNKEL (reference sequence). CDR3 length equals 14 residues. Trimming pared 1 base from V and 7 bases from J, leaving 11 bases between. The CDR3 sequence is CASSQAPGSQPQHF. The CDR3 DNA reads TGTGCCAGCAGCCAAGCGCCAGGTTCCCAGCCCCAGCATTTT. The entire variable domain, with the rest obtained from reference TRBV3-1 and TRBJ1-5, is as follows: DTAVSQTPKYLVTQMGNDKSIKCEQNLGHDTMYWYKQDSKKFLKIMFSYNNKELIINETVPNRFSPKSPDKAHLNLHINSLELGDSAVYFCASSQAPGSQPQHFGDGTRLSIL.

The chain uses TRBV4-1 and TRBJ1-6; D is unresolved. Germline V gene data show CDR1 as MGHRA and CDR2 as YSYEKL. With 1 base removed from V and 10 bases from J, the gap between germline ends came to 8 bases. The CDR3 is 13 amino acids. DNA for the CDR3: TGCGCCAGCAGCCAAGTATTCCCCTCACCCCTCCACTTT. Protein: CASSQVFPSPLHF.

This clonotype has at least ten counts. The chain has TRBV3-1 and TRBJ2-1; D remains ambiguous. The germline V gene encodes CDR1 LGHDT and CDR2 YNNKEL (reference sequence). V lost 0 bases, J lost 9 bases, and 12 bases lay in between. The CDR3 totals 14 residues. The CDR3 here is CASSQESRIGEQFF. In DNA form, the CDR3 reads TGTGCCAGCAGCCAAGAATCTAGGATAGGTGAGCAGTTCTTC.

V usage is TRBV3-1 and J usage is TRBJ2-1; D gene uncertain. The germline gives CDR1 LGHDT, CDR2 YNNKEL (reference sequence). This CDR3 comprises 12 residues. Trimming pared 9 bases from V and 3 bases from J, leaving 9 bases between. The CDR3 sequence: CARHRRYNEQFF. The CDR3 DNA is TGTGCCAGACATCGCCGCTACAATGAGCAGTTCTTC.

This clonotype was detected a few times. This chain links TRBV12-3 or TRBV12-4 with TRBJ1-3; D uncertain. Trimming took off 7 bases at V and 1 base at J, with 11 bases between the two ends. This CDR3 is built from 14 residues. The CDR3 reads CASTPGSSGNTIYF. CDR3 DNA: TGTGCCAGCACGCCTGGGTCTTCTGGAAACACCATATATTTT.

At least ten counts were recorded for this clonotype. The V gene is TRBV12-3 or TRBV12-4, the J gene TRBJ2-5; 11 bases map to TRBD2. J was trimmed by 1 base and V by 6 bases; bases with no gene match: 4. The CDR3 totals 15 residues. The CDR3 loop reads CASRGLAGGQETQYF. The CDR3 nucleotides read TGTGCCAGCAGGGGGCTAGCGGGGGGCCAAGAGACCCAGTACTTC.

This clonotype has a count of ten or more. V gene TRBV19 combines with J gene TRBJ1-5; D unclear. The CDR3 sequence is 17 residues long. Germline V gene sequence: CDR1 LNHDA, CDR2 SQIVND (reference sequence). V was trimmed by 0 bases and J by 1 base, leaving 13 bases between them. DNA for the CDR3: TGTGCCAGTAGTATAGATCGGTGGGGTCTAAGCAATCAGCCCCAGCATTTT. Its translation: CASSIDRWGLSNQPQHF.

This clonotype has at least ten counts. The J gene is TRBJ1-1, the V gene TRBV2; D call uncertain. The V gene lost 5 bases and the J gene lost 5 bases, with 9 bases spanning the gap. The CDR3 loop spans 12 amino acids. Per germline, CDR1 SNHLY and CDR2 FYNNEI. The CDR3 DNA follows: TGTGCCAGCAGTCTTTTGGTTACTGAAGCTTTCTTT. Translating it yields CASSLLVTEAFF.

This clonotype occurred many times. This chain's CDR3 is CASSERIIGRNEQFF. In DNA, the CDR3 is TGCGCCAGCAGTGAGAGGATCATAGGGAGGAATGAGCAGTTCTTC. The chain is built from TRBV10-1 and TRBJ2-1; D may be TRBD2 (6 bases). This CDR3 is built from 15 residues. Between the trimmed V and J ends, which lost 2 bases and 7 bases, there was a span of 15 bases. Germline CDR1 and CDR2: WNHNN and SYGVQD (reference sequence).

In its sample, this clonotype was seen a few times. This chain joins TRBV12-3 or TRBV12-4 and TRBJ2-5, with 10 nucleotides matching TRBD2. The CDR3 is 14 residues long. Trimming cost V 5 bases and J 3 bases; bases outside gene matches: 3. DNA for the CDR3: TGTGCCAGCAGTGCTCTAGCGGGGGAAGAGACCCAGTACTTC. This codes for CASSALAGEETQYF.

V usage is TRBV12-3 or TRBV12-4 and J usage is TRBJ1-2; 8 nucleotides match TRBD1. The CDR3 consists of 17 residues. V shed 5 bases, J shed 4 bases, and the junction held 15 bases outside the gene matches. CDR3 region: CASSPRRPGQAAYGYTF. The CDR3 DNA is TGTGCCAGCAGTCCTCGCCGACCGGGACAGGCCGCCTATGGCTACACCTTC.

This clonotype was found many times. V and J are TRBV5-1 and TRBJ2-2; TRBD2 matches at 9 bases. The CDR3 length is 16 residues. The germline V gene has CDR1 SGHRS and CDR2 YFSETQ. The junction had 3 bases not matched to a gene; V was cut back by 2 bases and J by 1 base. The CDR3 spells CASSLWTSVNTGELFF. The DNA for the CDR3 is TGCGCCAGCAGCTTATGGACTAGCGTGAACACCGGGGAGCTGTTTTTT.

This clonotype appeared many times. The chain joins TRBV28 to TRBJ2-5, with TRBD2 matching 12 bases. Germline CDR1 MDHEN, CDR2 SYDVKM. The V gene end was trimmed by 1 base and the J gene end by 4 bases; junction bases not matched to a gene: 10. CDR3 length: 18 amino acids. CDR3 sequence (DNA): TGTGCCAGCAGTTTATCGTTCCTAGCGGGGGGGCAGGGAGAGACCCAGTACTTC. Residues: CASSLSFLAGGQGETQYF.

A note on this clonotype: A much bigger clone sits one base away, suggesting this may be a read error. Given the absence of the conserved phenylalanine or tryptophan at the CDR3 end, a read error is likely. The J gene is TRBJ1-1, the V gene TRBV27; no firm D call. The CDR3 is 14 residues long. Germline loops: CDR1 MNHEY, CDR2 SMNVEV (reference sequence). Trimming removed 6 bases from V and 11 bases from J, with 22 bases in between. The CDR3 nucleotides read TGTGCCAGCAGCCAAGAACCCCCTCGGGGAGATGCTTTCCTT. Protein product: CASSQEPPRGDAFL.

In this sample, this clonotype turned up many times. J is TRBJ2-1 and V is TRBV20-1, with TRBD2 matching 10 bases. V lost 0 bases and J lost 1; bases outside the gene matches: 6. The CDR3 spans 17 residues. The germline CDR1 and CDR2 sequences are DFQATT and SNEGSKA (reference sequence). The CDR3 spells CSAREASGGSSYNEQFF. CDR3 sequence (DNA): TGCAGTGCTAGAGAGGCTAGCGGGGGATCGTCCTACAATGAGCAGTTCTTC.

The table lists this clonotype with many counts. The chain employs TRBV3-1 and TRBJ1-2; no reliable D call. V dropped 1 base and J dropped 8 bases, with 8 bases sitting between them. CDR1 LGHDT and CDR2 YNNKEL come from the germline V gene (reference sequence). The CDR3 totals 12 residues. CDR3 residues: CASSQGRRGYTF. The CDR3 DNA follows: TGTGCCAGCAGCCAAGGTCGGCGAGGCTACACCTTC.

This clonotype was seen a handful of times. This sequence joins TRBV5-1 and TRBJ1-2; D gene unclear. The germline V gene encodes CDR1 SGHRS and CDR2 YFSETQ. The V end lost 0 bases, the J end lost 3 bases, and 9 bases lay between the germline ends. The CDR3 contains 14 residues. The CDR3 loop reads CASSLAEGYYGYTF. The CDR3 nucleotides read TGCGCCAGCAGCTTGGCGGAGGGCTACTATGGCTACACCTTC.

This sequence joins TRBV20-1 and TRBJ1-1, with D maybe TRBD1 (6 bases). This CDR3 comprises 12 residues. Trimming took 7 bases from V and 1 from J, leaving 10 bases between them. Per the germline V gene, CDR1 is DFQATT and CDR2 is SNEGSKA (reference sequence). The CDR3 loop is CSGRTENTEAFF. The CDR3, as DNA: TGCAGTGGAAGGACAGAGAACACTGAAGCTTTCTTT.

This clonotype was recorded only once. Written as DNA, the CDR3 is TGTGCCAGCTCACCCGGGGGACTTCAGAGCTCCTACGAGCAGTACTTC. Translated, it gives CASSPGGLQSSYEQYF. The V gene is TRBV18, the J gene TRBJ2-7; D might be TRBD2 (6 bases). The V gene's germline CDR1 is KGHSH and CDR2 LQKENI. V gave up 3 bases and J gave up 0 bases, with 15 bases separating them. The CDR3 length is 16 residues.

This clonotype was seen at least ten times. J is TRBJ2-3 and V is TRBV12-3 or TRBV12-4; tentatively, D is TRBD1 or TRBD2 (5 bases each). The V and J ends lost 7 bases and 3 bases respectively, with 14 bases between them. This CDR3 has 14 amino acids. This CDR3 is CASMWGRRTDTQYF. The CDR3, as DNA: TGTGCCAGCATGTGGGGGAGACGTACAGATACGCAGTATTTT.

This clonotype was counted between two and nine times. The rearrangement links TRBV7-9 to TRBJ2-3; possibly TRBD2 for D (6 bases). This CDR3 contains 16 residues. Between the trimmed V and J ends, which lost 5 bases and 0 bases, there was a span of 15 bases. Looked up from germline, CDR1 is SEHNR and CDR2 is FQNEAQ (reference sequence). CDR3 region: CASSPLSGSSTDTQYF. The CDR3 nucleotides are TGTGCCAGCAGCCCCCTTAGCGGATCTAGCACAGATACGCAGTATTTT.